The rows below give T cell receptor beta chains drawn from one sample of a study of TIL therapy for anti-PD-1-resistant metastatic lung cancer. Sequencing used immunoSEQ multiplex PCR; TCRdb keeps in-frame clones, though not all of them. This sample has 30,000 to 45,000 clones, with 73% found just once. This specimen was blood, taken at baseline. All receptors come from a person aged 30 to 80 with non-small cell lung cancer. CDR3s include the opening cysteine and the closing phenylalanine or tryptophan. Fields, in order: J gene, CDR3 length, clone size, D gene, V gene, CDR3 DNA, CDR3 protein. The D gene is left open where the match is weak. Where a row states a size, it is once, few, many or the class of an expanded clone; other rows omit it.

>TRBJ1-3|13|NA|NA|TRBV30
TGTGCCTGGAGCAAGGACAGCGGAAACACCATATATTTT
CAWSKDSGNTIYF
>TRBJ1-1|14|once|NA|TRBV5-1
TGCGCCAGCAGCTTGTTAGTTGGGTCCACTGAAGCTTTCTTT
CASSLLVGSTEAFF
>TRBJ2-1|14|NA|NA|TRBV2
TGTGCCAGCCGTCAAAGGGGTGGGTGGAATGAGCAGTTCTTC
CASRQRGGWNEQFF
>TRBJ2-2|16|NA|TRBD1|TRBV5-6
TGTGCCAGCAGCTCCGCCGGGACAGTGAACACCGGGGAGCTGTTTTTT
CASSSAGTVNTGELFF
>TRBJ1-2|15|NA|NA|TRBV4-3
TGCGCCAGCACCCAAGGAAATTCAGGGTGGAATGGCTACACCTTC
CASTQGNSGWNGYTF
>TRBJ1-2|16|NA|TRBD1|TRBV4-2
TGTGCCAGCAGCCAGGGGACAGAGATTCTCAACTATGGCTACACCTTC
CASSQGTEILNYGYTF
>TRBJ2-3|15|NA|TRBD2|TRBV7-7
TGTGCTAGCAGCCCGACTAGCAGCCTAGGCGATACGCAGTATTTT
CASSPTSSLGDTQYF
>TRBJ2-5|16|NA|TRBD1|TRBV11-2
TGTGCCAGCAGCCCAACCCCGACAGGGACCCAAGAGACCCAGTACTTC
CASSPTPTGTQETQYF
>TRBJ2-7|15|once|NA|TRBV18
TGTGCCAGCTCACCCCAACAGGGATCCTCCTACGAGCAGTACTTC
CASSPQQGSSYEQYF
>TRBJ2-1|15|NA|TRBD2|TRBV19
TGTGCCAGTAGTAGGGGACTAGCGGGAGTCAATGAGCAGTTCTTC
CASSRGLAGVNEQFF
>TRBJ1-4|17|NA|TRBD1|TRBV28
TGTGCCAGCAGTTCCGGGACAGTCGGGGTTGTCACTGAAAAACTGTTTTTT
CASSSGTVGVVTEKLFF
>TRBJ2-5|13|NA|NA|TRBV30
TGTGCCTGGAGCCGAGAGGTTTCGGGGACCCAGTACTTC
CAWSREVSGTQYF
>TRBJ1-2|11|NA|TRBD1|TRBV27
TGTGCCAGCGGCAGGGGGCAAGGCTACACCTTC
CASGRGQGYTF
>TRBJ2-3|14|NA|NA|TRBV5-1
TGCGCCAGCAGCTTGGAGGTCAACACAGATACGCAGTATTTT
CASSLEVNTDTQYF
>TRBJ1-1|13|NA|NA|TRBV19
TGTGCCAGTAGTATTGGCGGAAACACTGAAGCTTTCTTT
CASSIGGNTEAFF
>TRBJ2-7|15|NA|NA|TRBV6-5
TGTGCCAGCAGATCTCAGGGGACCAGCTCCTACGAGCAGTACTTC
CASRSQGTSSYEQYF
>TRBJ2-1|16|NA|NA|TRBV7-2
TGTGCCAGCAGCTTAGAGACAACAGTAGTCTACAATGAGCAGTTCTTC
CASSLETTVVYNEQFF
>TRBJ2-3|17|NA|TRBD1|TRBV5-1
TGCGCCAGCAGCGCCGGGACAGGAGCAACTAGCACAGATACGCAGTATTTT
CASSAGTGATSTDTQYF
>TRBJ2-3|14|NA|NA|TRBV28
TGTGCCAGCAGTGGGGAAGGCTACACAGATACGCAGTATTTT
CASSGEGYTDTQYF
>TRBJ2-3|13|NA|TRBD2|TRBV5-4
TGTGCCAGCAGAGGGAGGGATTGGGATACGCAGTATTTT
CASRGRDWDTQYF
>TRBJ1-2|13|NA|NA|TRBV25-1
TGTGCCAGCAGTTTTGGACAGTCCGGGGGCTACACCTTC
CASSFGQSGGYTF
>TRBJ1-2|14|NA|NA|TRBV5-1
TGCGCCAGCACGGCGGGGGCCTCCCCTTATGGCTACACCTTC
CASTAGASPYGYTF
>TRBJ2-5|12|NA|TRBD2|TRBV7-2
TGTGCCAGCAGCTTACCGGGGGGAGACCAGTACTTC
CASSLPGGDQYF
>TRBJ2-3|15|NA|TRBD2|TRBV27
TGTGCCAGCAGCCTGCTAGCGGGACACACAGATACGCAGTATTTT
CASSLLAGHTDTQYF
>TRBJ1-5|16|NA|TRBD1|TRBV7-2
TGTGCCAGCAGCTTATCGTCGGGACAGGGCCTTCAGCCCCAGCATTTT
CASSLSSGQGLQPQHF
>TRBJ2-1|15|NA|NA|TRBV27
TGTGCCAGCAGTTTCTTCGGGACACCGTACAATGAGCAGTTCTTC
CASSFFGTPYNEQFF
>TRBJ2-1|13|NA|TRBD2|TRBV4-3
TGCGCCAGCAGCTTTGGGACTAGCGATGAGCAGTTCTTC
CASSFGTSDEQFF
>TRBJ1-2|14|once|NA|TRBV29-1
TGCAGCGTTGTTCCCGGAGGGGTTAACTATGGCTACACCTTC
CSVVPGGVNYGYTF
>TRBJ1-4|14|few|TRBD1|TRBV5-1
TGCGCCAGCAGCCCACAGGGGGCTGGTGAAAAACTGTTTTTT
CASSPQGAGEKLFF
>TRBJ1-1|15|once|NA|TRBV5-6
TGTGCCAGCAGCTTCGAGGCGTTAATCCCAACTGAAGCTTTCTTT
CASSFEALIPTEAFF
>TRBJ2-7|14|NA|TRBD2|TRBV4-2
TGTGCCAGCAGCCCCCAGCGGGGTCCCTACGAGCAGTACTTC
CASSPQRGPYEQYF
>TRBJ1-2|16|NA|TRBD1|TRBV18
TGTGCCAGCTCGCCCGGGACAGGATCGTCGGGGAGCGGCTACACCTTC
CASSPGTGSSGSGYTF
>TRBJ2-2|11|NA|NA|TRBV6-6
TGTGCCAGCAGTTACGTCGGGGAGCTGTTTTTT
CASSYVGELFF
>TRBJ2-3|22|NA|TRBD2|TRBV5-1
TGCGCCAGCAGCTTGTATCCCGGGACTAGCGGGAGAATCGCTCCTAGCACAGATACGCAGTATTTT
CASSLYPGTSGRIAPSTDTQYF
>TRBJ2-3|13|NA|NA|TRBV6-1
TGTGCCAGCAGTGAGGAACCTGGAGATACGCAGTATTTT
CASSEEPGDTQYF
>TRBJ1-2|11|NA|NA|TRBV20-1
TGCAGTGCTCAGACAGGCGGTGGCTACACCTTC
CSAQTGGGYTF
>TRBJ1-1|12|NA|NA|TRBV5-4
TGTGCCAGCAGCTGGGGGAACACTGAAGCTTTCTTT
CASSWGNTEAFF
>TRBJ1-1|13|NA|NA|TRBV7-9
TGTGCCAGCAGCGCCACAGGGAACACTGAAGCTTTCTTT
CASSATGNTEAFF
>TRBJ1-6|16|few|NA|TRBV5-6
TGTGCCAGCAGTGGCACCTTAGGGTCCTATAATTCACCCCTCCACTTT
CASSGTLGSYNSPLHF
>TRBJ1-5|14|NA|NA|TRBV28
TGTGCCAGCAGTTTGGGGCAGATCGATCAGCCCCAGCATTTT
CASSLGQIDQPQHF
>TRBJ2-1|16|NA|TRBD2|TRBV4-1
TGCGCCAGCAGCCAAGCGATAGTAGCGGGAGTAAACGAGCAGTTCTTC
CASSQAIVAGVNEQFF
>TRBJ1-1|13|few|NA|TRBV19
TGTGCCAGCAGGGGTGGGGTGAACACTGAAGCTTTCTTT
CASRGGVNTEAFF
>TRBJ2-7|15|NA|NA|TRBV27
TGTGCCAGCAGTCCCTACGGGACACCACTTGGGGAGCAGTACTTC
CASSPYGTPLGEQYF
>TRBJ1-1|15|few|TRBD1|TRBV27
TGTGCCAGCAGTCCTGGGGACAGGCTGAACACTGAAGCTTTCTTT
CASSPGDRLNTEAFF
>TRBJ1-5|15|NA|NA|TRBV7-2
TGTGCCAGCAGCGCAGAGGGGGTGAGCAATCAGCCCCAGCATTTT
CASSAEGVSNQPQHF
>TRBJ2-5|15|NA|NA|TRBV5-1
TGCGCCAGCACTGCTCGGGGCAACATCGGGGAGACCCAGTACTTC
CASTARGNIGETQYF
>TRBJ1-1|13|NA|NA|TRBV6-5
TGTGCCAGCAGACGGCAGAGGAACACTGAAGCTTTCTTT
CASRRQRNTEAFF
>TRBJ2-7|15|NA|NA|TRBV21-1
TGTGCCAGCAGCAAGGTAACCTTTTCCGTCTACGAGCAGTACTTC
CASSKVTFSVYEQYF
>TRBJ1-1|15|NA|TRBD1|TRBV5-1
TGCGCCAGCAGCTTGGAAGGGGGCCGGAACACTGAAGCTTTCTTT
CASSLEGGRNTEAFF